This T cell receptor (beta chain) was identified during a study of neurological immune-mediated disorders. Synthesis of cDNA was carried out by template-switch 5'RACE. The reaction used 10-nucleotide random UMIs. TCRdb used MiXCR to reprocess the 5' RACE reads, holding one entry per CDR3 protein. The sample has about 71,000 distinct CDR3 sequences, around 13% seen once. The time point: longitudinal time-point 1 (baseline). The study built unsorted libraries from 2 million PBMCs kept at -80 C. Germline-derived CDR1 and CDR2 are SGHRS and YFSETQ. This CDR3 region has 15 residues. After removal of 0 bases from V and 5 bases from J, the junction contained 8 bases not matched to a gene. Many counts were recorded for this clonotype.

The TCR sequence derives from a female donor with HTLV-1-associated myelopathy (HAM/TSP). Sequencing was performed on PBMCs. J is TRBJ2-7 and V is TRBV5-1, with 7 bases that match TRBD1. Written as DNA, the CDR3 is TGCGCCAGCAGCTTGGCCCAGGGGGTAATTAACGAGCAGTACTTC. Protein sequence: CASSLAQGVINEQYF.